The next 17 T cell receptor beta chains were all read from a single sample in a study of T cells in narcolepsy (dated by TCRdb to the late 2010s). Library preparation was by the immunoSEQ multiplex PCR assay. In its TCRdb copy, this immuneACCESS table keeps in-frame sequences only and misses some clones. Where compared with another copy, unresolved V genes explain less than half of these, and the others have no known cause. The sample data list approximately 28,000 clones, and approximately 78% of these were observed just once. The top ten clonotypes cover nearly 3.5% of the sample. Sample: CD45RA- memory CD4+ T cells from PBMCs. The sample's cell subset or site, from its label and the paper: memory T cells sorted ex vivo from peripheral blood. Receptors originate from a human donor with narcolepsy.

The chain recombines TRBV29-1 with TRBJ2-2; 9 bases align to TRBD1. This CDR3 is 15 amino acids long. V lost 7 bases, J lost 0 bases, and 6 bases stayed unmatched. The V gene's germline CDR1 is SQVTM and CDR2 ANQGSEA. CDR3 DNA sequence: TGCAGCGGAAGCGGGACAGGGTCGAACACCGGGGAGCTGTTTTTT. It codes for CSGSGTGSNTGELFF.

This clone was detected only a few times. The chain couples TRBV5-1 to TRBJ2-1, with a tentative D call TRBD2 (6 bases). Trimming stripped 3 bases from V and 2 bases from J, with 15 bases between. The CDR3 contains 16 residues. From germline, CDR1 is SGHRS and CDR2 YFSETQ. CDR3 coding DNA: TGCGCCAGCAGCTCGGCGGGGACCTCCGCCTACAATGAGCAGTTCTTC. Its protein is CASSSAGTSAYNEQFF.

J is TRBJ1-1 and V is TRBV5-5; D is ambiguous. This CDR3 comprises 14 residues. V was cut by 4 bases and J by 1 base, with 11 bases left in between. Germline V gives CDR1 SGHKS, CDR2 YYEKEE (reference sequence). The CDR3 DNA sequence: TGTGCCAGCAGCCTTCGGACGGGGAACACTGAAGCTTTCTTT. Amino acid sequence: CASSLRTGNTEAFF.

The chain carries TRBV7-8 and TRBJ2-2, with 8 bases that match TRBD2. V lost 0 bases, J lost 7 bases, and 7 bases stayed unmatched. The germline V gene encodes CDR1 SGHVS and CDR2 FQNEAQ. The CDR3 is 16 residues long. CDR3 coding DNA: TGTGCCAGCAGCTTAGCAGTTAGCGGGGAGGGCGGGGAGCTGTTTTTT. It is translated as CASSLAVSGEGGELFF.

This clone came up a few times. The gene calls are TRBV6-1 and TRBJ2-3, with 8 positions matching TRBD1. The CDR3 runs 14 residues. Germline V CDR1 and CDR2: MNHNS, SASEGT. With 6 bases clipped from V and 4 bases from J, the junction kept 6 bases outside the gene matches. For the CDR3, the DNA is TGTGCCAGCAGACCAGGGGGCTCTGCAGATACGCAGTATTTT. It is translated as CASRPGGSADTQYF.

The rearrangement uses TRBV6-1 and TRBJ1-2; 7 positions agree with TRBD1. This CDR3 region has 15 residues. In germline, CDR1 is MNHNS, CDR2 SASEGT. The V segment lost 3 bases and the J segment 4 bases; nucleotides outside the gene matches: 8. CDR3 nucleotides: TGTGCCAGCAGTGAGGAGACAGGGACCCTCTATGGCTACACCTTC. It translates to CASSEETGTLYGYTF.

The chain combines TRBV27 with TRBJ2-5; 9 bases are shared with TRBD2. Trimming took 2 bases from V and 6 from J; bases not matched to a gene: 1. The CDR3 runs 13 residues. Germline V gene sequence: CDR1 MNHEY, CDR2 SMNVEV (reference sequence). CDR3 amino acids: CASSLAGGKTQYF. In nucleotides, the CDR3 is TGTGCCAGCAGTTTAGCGGGGGGGAAGACCCAGTACTTC.

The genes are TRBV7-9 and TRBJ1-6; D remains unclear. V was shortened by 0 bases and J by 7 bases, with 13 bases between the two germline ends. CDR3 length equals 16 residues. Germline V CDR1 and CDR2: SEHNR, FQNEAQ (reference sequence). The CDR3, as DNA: TGTGCCAGCAGCTTAGCGGGCCTGAATAGAAATTCACCCCTCCACTTT. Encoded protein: CASSLAGLNRNSPLHF.

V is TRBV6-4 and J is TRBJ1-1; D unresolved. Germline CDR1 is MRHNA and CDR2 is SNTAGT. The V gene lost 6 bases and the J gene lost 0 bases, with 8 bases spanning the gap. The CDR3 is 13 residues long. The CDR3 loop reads CASSYSMNTEAFF. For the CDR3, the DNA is TGTGCCAGCAGCTATAGCATGAACACTGAAGCTTTCTTT.

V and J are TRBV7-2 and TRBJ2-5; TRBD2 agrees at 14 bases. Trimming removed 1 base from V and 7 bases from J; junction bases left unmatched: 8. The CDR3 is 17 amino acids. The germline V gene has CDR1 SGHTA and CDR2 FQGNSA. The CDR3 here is CASSLVTTSGGAGTQYF. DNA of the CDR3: TGTGCCAGCAGCTTAGTAACGACTAGCGGGGGGGCTGGGACCCAGTACTTC.

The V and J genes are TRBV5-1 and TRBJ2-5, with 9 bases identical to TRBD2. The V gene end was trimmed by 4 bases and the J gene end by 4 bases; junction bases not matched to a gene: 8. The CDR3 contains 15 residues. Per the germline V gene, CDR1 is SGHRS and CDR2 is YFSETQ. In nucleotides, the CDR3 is TGCGCCAGCAGCAACTTAGCGGGGGTGGGAGAGACCCAGTACTTC. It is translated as CASSNLAGVGETQYF.

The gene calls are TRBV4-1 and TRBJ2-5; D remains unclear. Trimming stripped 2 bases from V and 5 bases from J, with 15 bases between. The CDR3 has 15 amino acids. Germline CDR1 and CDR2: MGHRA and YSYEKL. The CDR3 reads CASSQHLQAQETQYF. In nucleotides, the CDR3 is TGCGCCAGCAGCCAACACCTTCAGGCCCAGGAGACCCAGTACTTC.

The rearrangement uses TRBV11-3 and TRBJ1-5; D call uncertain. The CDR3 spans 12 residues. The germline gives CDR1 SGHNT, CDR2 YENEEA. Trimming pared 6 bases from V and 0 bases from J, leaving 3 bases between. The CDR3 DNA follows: TGTGCCAGCAGGAATAGCAATCAGCCCCAGCATTTT. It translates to CASRNSNQPQHF.

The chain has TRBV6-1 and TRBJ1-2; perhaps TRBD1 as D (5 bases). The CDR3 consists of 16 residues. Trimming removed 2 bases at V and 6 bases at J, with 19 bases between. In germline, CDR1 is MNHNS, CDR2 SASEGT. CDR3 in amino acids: CASSEFGTLPSHGYTF. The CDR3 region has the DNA TGTGCCAGCAGTGAATTCGGGACCCTTCCCTCACATGGCTACACCTTC.

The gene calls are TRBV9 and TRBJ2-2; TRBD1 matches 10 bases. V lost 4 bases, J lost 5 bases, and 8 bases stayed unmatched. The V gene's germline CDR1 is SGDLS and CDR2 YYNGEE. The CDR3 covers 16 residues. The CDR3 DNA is TGTGCCAGCAGCTTAACAGGACAGGGGGTTACCGGGGAGCTGTTTTTT. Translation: CASSLTGQGVTGELFF.

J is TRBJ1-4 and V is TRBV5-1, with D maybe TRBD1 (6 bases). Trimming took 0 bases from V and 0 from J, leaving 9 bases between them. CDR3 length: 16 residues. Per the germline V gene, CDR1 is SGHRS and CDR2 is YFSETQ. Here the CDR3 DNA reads TGCGCCAGCAGCTTGGGGGCAGGGGCAACTAATGAAAAACTGTTTTTT. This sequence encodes CASSLGAGATNEKLFF.

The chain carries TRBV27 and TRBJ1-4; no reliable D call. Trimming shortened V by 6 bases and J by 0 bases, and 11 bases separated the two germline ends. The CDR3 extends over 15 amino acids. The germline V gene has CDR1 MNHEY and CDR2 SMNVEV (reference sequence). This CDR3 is CASRKNSATNEKLFF. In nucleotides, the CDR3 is TGTGCCAGCAGGAAAAACAGCGCAACTAATGAAAAACTGTTTTTT.